Listed below are T cell receptor beta chains from one sample, sequenced in a study of cytomegalovirus exposure and HLA in healthy donors. Method: immunoSEQ multiplex PCR; TCRdb's copy keeps in-frame clones and lacks some. The repertoire includes about 120,000 clones, about 11% of them detected once, and 4% to 5% sits in the top ten. The sample was PBMCs. These TCRs come from a woman aged 18-30 years in good health and CMV-seropositive. Each CDR3 is given with its conserved first and last residue. Each record gives: J gene, V gene, D gene, clone size, CDR3 DNA, CDR3 protein. A D gene is named only where the DNA matches it firmly. Clone sizes are given selectively: once, few, many, or a class where the clone is expanded.

TRBJ1-1 | TRBV11-3 | TRBD1 | - | TGTGCCAGCAGCCCCCGACAGGGGCTGAACACTGAAGCTTTCTTT | CASSPRQGLNTEAFF
TRBJ2-2 | TRBV27 | TRBD1 | few | TGTGCCAGCAGGTCGGGGACAGGGAGTCCTGGGGAGCTGTTTTTT | CASRSGTGSPGELFF
TRBJ2-7 | TRBV18 | - | - | TGTGCCAGCTCACCGTTCGGCGCTTCAGGTACCTACGAGCAGTACTTC | CASSPFGASGTYEQYF
TRBJ2-1 | TRBV27 | - | - | TGTGCCAGCAGTTCTACAGGGAATGAGCAGTTCTTC | CASSSTGNEQFF
TRBJ2-7 | TRBV6-6 | - | few | TGTGCCAGCAGTCTCACGGGCAGGGTCCCAGGAGAGCAGTACTTC | CASSLTGRVPGEQYF
TRBJ2-7 | TRBV29-1 | TRBD1 | - | TGCAGCGTCGTGATAACAGGGGGGTTGACCTACGAGCAGTACTTC | CSVVITGGLTYEQYF
TRBJ2-7 | TRBV5-4 | TRBD2 | few | TGTGCCAGCAGCCCGGGACTAGCGACGCACGAGCAGTACTTC | CASSPGLATHEQYF
TRBJ1-2 | TRBV10-3 | TRBD1 | few | TGTGCCATCAGTGTAGGGGACAGGGGACATGGCTACACCTTC | CAISVGDRGHGYTF
TRBJ1-5 | TRBV28 | - | - | TGTGCCAGCACCCCTTCTGGCGCGGCCTACTATCAGCCCCAGCATTTT | CASTPSGAAYYQPQHF
TRBJ2-7 | TRBV28 | - | few | TGTGCCAGCAGTAGTAGGCGGGAGCAGTACTTC | CASSSRREQYF
TRBJ2-1 | TRBV7-9 | - | few | TGTGCCAGCACCCCGACAGGCTCCTACAATGAGCAGTTCTTC | CASTPTGSYNEQFF
TRBJ2-1 | TRBV7-9 | - | few | TGTGCCAGCAGTTCAACTGGGGGGTCCAATGAGCAGTTCTTC | CASSSTGGSNEQFF
TRBJ1-4 | TRBV27 | - | few | TGTGCCAGCAGTTTTAGCGCGAGGACTAATGAAAAACTGTTTTTT | CASSFSARTNEKLFF
TRBJ2-7 | TRBV29-1 | - | few | TGCAGCGTCAACGACATCTCCTACGAGCAGTACTTC | CSVNDISYEQYF
TRBJ2-7 | TRBV19 | - | few | TGTGCCAGTAGTAAGGCTAGAGGAATCGAGCAGTACTTC | CASSKARGIEQYF
TRBJ2-4 | TRBV6-1 | TRBD1 | - | TGTGCCAGCAGTGAAGACAGGGGAGACATTCAGTACTTC | CASSEDRGDIQYF
TRBJ2-7 | TRBV2 | TRBD2 | few | TGTGCCAGCAAAGCCCCGGGACTAGCGGGAGTCGAGCAGTACTTC | CASKAPGLAGVEQYF
TRBJ2-5 | TRBV5-1 | TRBD1 | - | TGCGCCAGCAGCTTGAGGACAGGCGACTGGAAAGAGACCCAGTACTTC | CASSLRTGDWKETQYF
TRBJ2-7 | TRBV10-3 | TRBD1 | few | TGTGCCATCAGTGGTGGGGACAGGGGGCTCCACGAGCAGTACTTC | CAISGGDRGLHEQYF
TRBJ1-4 | TRBV27 | - | few | TGTGCCAGCAGTCCCCTGGGGGGACTGCTCAATGAAAAACTGTTTTTT | CASSPLGGLLNEKLFF
TRBJ1-2 | TRBV30 | - | few | TGTGCCTGGGAAATTGGCGGAGTAGTGGCAGGCTACACCTTC | CAWEIGGVVAGYTF
TRBJ1-1 | TRBV5-1 | - | few | TGCGCCAGCAGCTTGGCCACTGCGAACACTGAAGCTTTCTTT | CASSLATANTEAFF
TRBJ2-5 | TRBV2 | - | - | TGTGCCAGCAGCCAACTCCGGAGCCAAGAGACCCAGTACTTC | CASSQLRSQETQYF
TRBJ2-1 | TRBV2 | - | - | TGTGCCAGCCGGACTACCTACAATGAGCAGTTCTTC | CASRTTYNEQFF
TRBJ2-3 | TRBV11-2 | TRBD1 | few | TGTGCCAGCAGAATTATACCGGGACAGGGGGGTTCTGATACGCAGTATTTT | CASRIIPGQGGSDTQYF
TRBJ2-5 | TRBV5-4 | - | few | TGTGCCAGCAGCCGGAGCGGAGAAGAGACCCAGTACTTC | CASSRSGEETQYF
TRBJ1-1 | TRBV5-4 | TRBD1 | few | TGTGCCAGCAGCTTGCTTGTGTACAGGGGGCGGAGTGACACTGAAGCTTTCTTT | CASSLLVYRGRSDTEAFF
TRBJ1-2 | TRBV6-5 | - | few | TGTGCCAGCCATCAGGGACTGAAGAACTATGGCTACACCTTC | CASHQGLKNYGYTF
TRBJ2-3 | TRBV29-1 | TRBD2 | few | TGCAGCGTTGAGGGAGCGGGAGTAGGGACAGATACGCAGTATTTT | CSVEGAGVGTDTQYF
TRBJ2-2 | TRBV6-5 | TRBD1 | - | TGTGCCAGCAAGGGACAGGGGGCATTGGAGCTGTTTTTT | CASKGQGALELFF
TRBJ2-1 | TRBV11-1 | - | - | TGTGCCAGCAGCTTTGCAGGGGACAATGAGCAGTTCTTC | CASSFAGDNEQFF
TRBJ1-1 | TRBV28 | - | - | TGTGCCAGCACCCGGGGGGACATGAACACTGAAGCTTTCTTT | CASTRGDMNTEAFF
TRBJ2-7 | TRBV11-2 | - | - | TGTGCCAGCAGCTTAGTCCAGGAAACCTACGAGCAGTACTTC | CASSLVQETYEQYF
TRBJ2-2 | TRBV7-9 | TRBD2 | - | TGTGCCAGCAGCTTAGCAACAGCGGGGGAAAGAACCGGGGAGCTGTTTTTT | CASSLATAGERTGELFF
TRBJ1-1 | TRBV2 | TRBD1 | - | TGTGCCAGCAGCCCCGGGACAGGGTATACTGAAGCTTTCTTT | CASSPGTGYTEAFF
TRBJ2-6 | TRBV9 | TRBD1 | - | TGTGCCAGCAGCGAGCAGGGGGTCGTCAGCTCTGGGGCCAACGTCCTGACTTTC | CASSEQGVVSSGANVLTF
TRBJ2-4 | TRBV7-9 | TRBD1 | few | TGTGCCAGCAGCGGACAGGGCCAAAACATTCAGTACTTC | CASSGQGQNIQYF
TRBJ2-2 | TRBV30 | - | - | TGTGCCTGGATGGAGCGTTCAAGGGGGGGGGAGCTGTTTTTT | CAWMERSRGGELFF
TRBJ2-7 | TRBV6-1 | TRBD1 | - | TGTGCCAGCAGTGATGGACAGGTTGGCGAGCAGTACTTC | CASSDGQVGEQYF
TRBJ1-1 | TRBV2 | TRBD1 | - | TGTGCCAGCAGTGGGGTAGGGGGCTGGGGTGAAGCTTTCTTT | CASSGVGGWGEAFF
TRBJ1-2 | TRBV30 | TRBD1 | - | TGTGCCTGGAGTCCGCCAGGGGGCGGCTACACCTTC | CAWSPPGGGYTF
TRBJ2-4 | TRBV6-5 | - | - | TGTGCCAGCAGCCGTAGTGGAGGTGGCAAAAACATTCAGTACTTC | CASSRSGGGKNIQYF
TRBJ2-5 | TRBV4-1 | - | - | TGCGCCAGCAGCCAATACCGGCGTCAGGGGATCGGAGAGACCCAGTACTTC | CASSQYRRQGIGETQYF
TRBJ1-1 | TRBV5-6 | TRBD1 | few | TGTGCCAGCAGCCATCTCAGGGGGTCTGAAGCTTTCTTT | CASSHLRGSEAFF
TRBJ2-7 | TRBV4-1 | - | - | TGCGCCAGCAGCCAAGTGGGGGGACTCTACGAGCAGTACTTC | CASSQVGGLYEQYF
TRBJ2-1 | TRBV9 | TRBD2 | - | TGTGCCAGCAGCGTGGGACTAGCGGGAGTTGAGCAGTTCTTC | CASSVGLAGVEQFF
TRBJ2-1 | TRBV9 | - | - | TGTGCCAGCAGCGATACGCCACAGCCTAACAATGAGCAGTTCTTC | CASSDTPQPNNEQFF
TRBJ2-6 | TRBV28 | TRBD1 | few | TGTGCCAGCAGTCCCGACAGGGGGCCTGGGGCCAACGTCCTGACTTTC | CASSPDRGPGANVLTF